The clone carrying this T cell receptor (beta chain) was seen a single time. The study assigned cohorts using participant-reported clinical history. Participants in the exposed group had met a COVID-19 case in the 2 weeks before joining the study. Sequencing was performed with immunoSEQ multiplex PCR; in TCRdb, only in-frame clones are kept and a portion is missing. The table has 360,000 or so clones, roughly 86% seen once; the top ten hold approximately 1%. This sample is drawn from a study of blood T cell repertoires in COVID-19. There are 16 residues in the CDR3. The sequence was collected from a woman in her 30s who had been exposed to COVID-19. Sequencing input: PBMCs or T cells enriched from blood (not recorded which). The chain carries TRBV21-1 and TRBJ2-3; the table's D call of TRBD1 was not tested on the DNA. TRBV21-1 is a pseudogene segment. The CDR3 protein is CASSKFRYNHTDTQYF. The CDR3 nucleotides are TGTGCCAGCAGCAAATTCAGGTACAACCACACAGATACGCAGTATTTT.